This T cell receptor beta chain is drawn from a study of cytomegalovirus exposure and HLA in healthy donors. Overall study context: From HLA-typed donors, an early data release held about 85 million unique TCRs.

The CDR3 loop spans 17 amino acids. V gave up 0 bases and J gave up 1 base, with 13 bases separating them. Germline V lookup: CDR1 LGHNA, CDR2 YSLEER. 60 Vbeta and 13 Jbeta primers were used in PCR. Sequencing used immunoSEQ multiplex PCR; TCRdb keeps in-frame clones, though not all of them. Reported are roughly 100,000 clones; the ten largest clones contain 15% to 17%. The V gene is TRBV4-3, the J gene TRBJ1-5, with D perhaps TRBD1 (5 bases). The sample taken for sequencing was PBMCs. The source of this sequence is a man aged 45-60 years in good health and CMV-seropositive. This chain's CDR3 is CASSQDRAEYSNQPQHF. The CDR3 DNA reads TGCGCCAGCAGCCAAGACAGGGCGGAGTACAGCAATCAGCCCCAGCATTTT.